Sequencing of this T cell receptor (beta chain) was carried out in a study of blood T cell dynamics during melanoma immunotherapy. Study summary: Standard first-line treatment here was pembrolizumab or nivolumab plus ipilimumab in metastatic melanoma. Notes on the study in general: PBMC repertoires of eventual disease-control patients split at W3 into clonality or diversity gains.

The germline V and J ends were trimmed by 5 bases and 6 bases, with 14 bases remaining between them. Germline V gene lookup returns CDR1 SEHNR and CDR2 FQNEAQ (reference sequence). The CDR3 is 13 amino acids. Points on this clone: Its antigen is still unknown.

Time point denoted: pre-treatment baseline. Method: immunoSEQ multiplex PCR; TCRdb's copy keeps in-frame clones and lacks some. Of over 13,000 clones listed, under 90% are singletons. V is TRBV7-9 and J is TRBJ2-7; D assignment may be TRBD1 or TRBD2 (5 bases each). This receptor was obtained from a human donor with melanoma. The sequencing used blood, collected from a patient treated with checkpoint blockade. The CDR3 reads CASSTQGRSEQYF. In DNA form, the CDR3 reads TGTGCCAGCAGCACCCAGGGACGGTCCGAGCAGTACTTC.